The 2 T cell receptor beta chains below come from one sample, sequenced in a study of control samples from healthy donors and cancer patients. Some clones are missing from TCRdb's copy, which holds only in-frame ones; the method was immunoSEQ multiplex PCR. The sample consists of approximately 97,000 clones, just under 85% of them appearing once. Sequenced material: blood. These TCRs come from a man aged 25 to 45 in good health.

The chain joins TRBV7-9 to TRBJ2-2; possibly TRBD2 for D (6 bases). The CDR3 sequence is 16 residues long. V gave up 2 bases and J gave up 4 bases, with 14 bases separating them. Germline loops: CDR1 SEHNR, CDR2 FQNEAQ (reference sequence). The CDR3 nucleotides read TGTGCCAGCAGCTTATTAGGGCGGCGGGGCACCGGGGAGCTGTTTTTT. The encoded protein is CASSLLGRRGTGELFF.

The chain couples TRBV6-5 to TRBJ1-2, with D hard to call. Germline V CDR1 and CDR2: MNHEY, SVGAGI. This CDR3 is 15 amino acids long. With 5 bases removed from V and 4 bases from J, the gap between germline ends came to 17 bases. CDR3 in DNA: TGTGCCAGCAGTCTGGGCATACAACCTGCCTATGGCTACACCTTC. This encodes CASSLGIQPAYGYTF.